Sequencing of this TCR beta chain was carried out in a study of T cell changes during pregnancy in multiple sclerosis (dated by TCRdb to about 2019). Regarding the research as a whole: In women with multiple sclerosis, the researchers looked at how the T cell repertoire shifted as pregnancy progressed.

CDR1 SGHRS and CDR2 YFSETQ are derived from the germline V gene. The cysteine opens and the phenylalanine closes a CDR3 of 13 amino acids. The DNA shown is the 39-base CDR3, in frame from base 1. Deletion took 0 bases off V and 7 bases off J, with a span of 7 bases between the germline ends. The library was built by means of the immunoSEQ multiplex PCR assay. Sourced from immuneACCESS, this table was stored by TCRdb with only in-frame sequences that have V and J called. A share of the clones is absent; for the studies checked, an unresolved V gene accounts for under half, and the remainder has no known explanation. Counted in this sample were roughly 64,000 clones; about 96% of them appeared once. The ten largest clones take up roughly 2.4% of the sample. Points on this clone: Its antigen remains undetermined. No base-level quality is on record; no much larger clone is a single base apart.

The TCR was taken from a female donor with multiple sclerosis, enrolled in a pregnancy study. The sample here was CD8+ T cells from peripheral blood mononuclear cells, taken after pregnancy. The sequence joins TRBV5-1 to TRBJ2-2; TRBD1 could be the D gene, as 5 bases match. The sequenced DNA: TGCGCCAGCAGCTTGGAGGGGAACGGGGAGCTGTTTTTT. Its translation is CASSLEGNGELFF.